This TCR beta chain was found in a study of blood T cell repertoires in COVID-19. CDR3 length: 14 residues. Trimming took 7 bases from V and 4 from J, leaving 18 bases between them. CDR1 and CDR2 from the germline V gene are SGHDT and YYEEEE. Participants' own reports of clinical history determined their cohort assignment. Original data processing: The assay estimated nucleated cells by amplifying reference gene primers. Clones were sequenced by immunoSEQ multiplex PCR, and TCRdb holds only the in-frame ones, with some missing. Clone size and V and J calls were adopted from that table, with D and trimming inferred from the DNA. The sample lists around 130,000 clones, about 88% occurring once.

The rearrangement uses TRBV5-6 and TRBJ2-7; a weak D match, TRBD1 (5 bases). The sequenced material came from PBMCs or T cells enriched from blood (not recorded which). The clonotype originates from a woman in her 50s who had recovered from COVID-19. The CDR3 here is CASEMGWGGYEQYF. CDR3 DNA sequence: TGTGCCAGCGAGATGGGGTGGGGCGGTTACGAGCAGTACTTC.